Below, one T cell receptor beta chain is given with its context. The data originate from a study of beta chain features in type 1 diabetes. V gave up 5 bases and J gave up 4 bases, with 11 bases separating them. Germline-derived CDR1 and CDR2 are SGHTA and FQGTGA. The length of the CDR3 is 14 residues. Expressed TCRB transcripts were sequenced because the isolated RNA had all been reverse transcribed beforehand. TCRdb's table, derived via immunoSEQ multiplex PCR, lists solely in-frame clones and lacks some. The sample has hundreds of thousands of clones; roughly 8% are singletons. This TCR was recovered from a woman between 18 and 30 years old in good health. The sequencing sample was made of central memory CD4+ T cells from blood. The V call is TRBV7-3, the J call TRBJ2-2, with D hard to call. This CDR3 reads CASSPQVVTGELFF. CDR3 bases: TGTGCCAGCAGCCCCCAGGTGGTCACCGGGGAGCTGTTTTTT.